A single sample is the source of the 31 T cell receptor beta chains below, sequenced in a study of CD8 T cells in ankylosing spondylitis (dated by TCRdb to 2016 to 2017). What the work shows at the level of the full study, not this receptor alone: Blood from ankylosing spondylitis patients appeared to be characterized by a TCR beta motif made up of seven or eight highly homologous amino acid variants.

These receptors' targets are unknown. The library was made by 5' RACE. These reads were obtained on an Illumina HiSeq 2500. The raw public reads went through TCRdb reprocessing: fastp at Q25, MiXCR clone calling, in-frame beta chains kept. Rows matching on CDR3 protein sequence are summarized as one entry with the most common DNA and genes. Counted in this sample were 700,000 to 1,000,000 distinct CDR3 sequences; 10% to 15% of them appeared once. The ten largest clones represent 0.45% to 0.6% of the sample. The sequencing input was blood, either unsorted or a sorted T cell fraction (not recorded which). These receptor sequences come from a male donor with ankylosing spondylitis.

V and J are TRBV6-2 or TRBV6-3 and TRBJ2-3; the match to TRBD2 covers 13 bases. From germline, CDR1 is MNHEY and CDR2 SVGEGT. V shed 7 bases, J shed 7 bases, and the junction held 11 bases outside the gene matches. The CDR3 loop spans 16 amino acids. The chain's CDR3 is CASKFRTSGRKHTQYF. The CDR3 DNA follows: TGTGCCAGCAAGTTCCGGACTAGCGGGAGAAAACATACGCAGTATTTT.

This clonotype came up a few times. V is TRBV20-1 and J is TRBJ2-7; D gene ambiguous. Deletions cut 2 bases from V and 0 bases from J, with 14 bases between. The CDR3 length is 15 residues. Germline V gene data show CDR1 as DFQATT and CDR2 as SNEGSKA (reference sequence). CDR3 amino acids: CSARSPRLFSYEQYF. In DNA, the CDR3 is TGCAGTGCTAGATCCCCCCGGTTATTCTCCTACGAGCAGTACTTC.

This clonotype was counted ten times or more. The gene calls are TRBV24-1 and TRBJ2-4; possibly TRBD2 for D (6 bases). The CDR3 is 16 residues long. Trimming took off 3 bases at V and 6 bases at J, with 17 bases between the two ends. Germline-derived CDR1 and CDR2 are KGHDR and SFDVKD. CDR3 region: CATSDARGGERNIQYF. The CDR3 nucleotides are TGTGCCACCAGTGATGCGAGGGGAGGTGAAAGAAACATTCAGTACTTC.

This chain links TRBV18 with TRBJ2-5; maybe TRBD2 (5 bases). The germline CDR1 and CDR2 sequences are KGHSH and LQKENI. This CDR3 contains 15 residues. V shed 3 bases and J shed 5 bases, with 16 bases lying between them. The CDR3 here is CASSPGLLDEETQYF. The CDR3 coding sequence is TGTGCCAGCTCACCCGGACTCCTAGACGAGGAGACCCAGTACTTC. The full variable domain, in which reference TRBV18 and TRBJ2-5 provide the parts outside the CDR3, is NAGVMQNPRHLVRRRGQEARLRCSPMKGHSHVYWYRQLPEEGLKFMVYLQKENIIDESGMPKERFSAEFPKEGPSILRIQQVVRGDSAAYFCASSPGLLDEETQYFGPGTRLLVL.

This clonotype came up many times. The rearrangement uses TRBV20-1 and TRBJ2-7; 7 bases match TRBD1. The CDR3 is 15 amino acids. With 4 bases clipped from V and 3 bases from J, the junction kept 12 bases outside the gene matches. The germline V gene has CDR1 DFQATT and CDR2 SNEGSKA (reference sequence). CDR3 protein: CSATETGRLLYEQYF. CDR3 sequence (DNA): TGCAGTGCTACTGAGACAGGGAGACTTCTCTACGAGCAGTACTTC.

This clonotype was counted ten times or more. This chain joins TRBV7-2 and TRBJ1-2; D is unclear. Trimming took off 5 bases at V and 0 bases at J, with 10 bases between the two ends. This CDR3 spans 14 amino acids. Looked up from germline, CDR1 is SGHTA and CDR2 is FQGNSA. The CDR3 sequence: CASSPTASNYGYTF. The CDR3 region has the DNA TGTGCCAGCAGCCCAACCGCCTCTAACTATGGCTACACCTTC.

This clonotype appeared a few times. This chain uses TRBV4-3 with TRBJ2-3, with D perhaps being TRBD1 or TRBD2 (5 bases each). Germline-derived CDR1 and CDR2 are LGHNA and YSLEER. This CDR3 is 13 amino acids long. Trimming stripped 3 bases from V and 7 bases from J, with 11 bases between. CDR3 sequence: CASSQRGLHTQYF. The CDR3 DNA is TGCGCCAGCAGCCAGAGGGGTCTACATACGCAGTATTTT.

This clonotype came up a few times. The genes are TRBV10-3 and TRBJ2-5, with 9 nucleotides matching TRBD1. The CDR3 loop spans 14 amino acids. After removal of 4 bases from V and 4 bases from J, the junction contained 4 bases not matched to a gene. Germline CDR1 and CDR2: ENHRY and SYGVKD. Here the CDR3 DNA reads TGTGCCATCAGTGGACAGGGGGGGGGAGAGACCCAGTACTTC. It specifies CAISGQGGGETQYF.

This clonotype was counted a few times. The gene calls are TRBV7-2 and TRBJ2-7; 9 nucleotides agree with TRBD2. Unmatched junction bases numbered 7, after V lost 4 bases and J lost 3 bases. The CDR3 totals 15 residues. Looked up from germline, CDR1 is SGHTA and CDR2 is FQGNSA. CDR3 DNA: TGTGCCAGCAGCTCGACTAGCGGCGGTCTCTACGAGCAGTACTTC. Residues: CASSSTSGGLYEQYF.

V is TRBV4-2 and J is TRBJ2-1, with D unclear. Looked up from germline, CDR1 is LGHNA and CDR2 is YNFKEQ. Between the trimmed V and J ends, which lost 10 bases and 4 bases, there was a span of 17 bases. CDR3 length: 14 residues. The CDR3 is CATSRPTSYNEQFF. For the CDR3, the DNA is TGTGCCACCTCACGCCCTACGTCTTACAATGAGCAGTTCTTC.

This clonotype was counted at least ten times. The chain uses TRBV11-2 and TRBJ1-2, with 9 bases identical to TRBD1. The CDR3 runs to 15 residues. V was pared by 3 bases and J by 5 bases, with 7 bases of the junction left unmatched. Germline V CDR1 and CDR2: SGHAT, FQNNGV. CDR3 nucleotide sequence: TGTGCCAGCAGCTTCACGGGACAGGGAGGGTATGGCTACACCTTC. It encodes CASSFTGQGGYGYTF. The full variable domain, rest sourced from reference TRBV11-2 and TRBJ1-2, is EAGVAQSPRYKIIEKRQSVAFWCNPISGHATLYWYQQILGQGPKLLIQFQNNGVVDDSQLPKDRFSAERLKGVDSTLKIQPAKLEDSAVYLCASSFTGQGGYGYTFGSGTRLTVV.

In its sample, this clonotype was seen a few times. The chain recombines TRBV20-1 with TRBJ2-3; D gene uncertain. Trimming took 6 bases from V and 1 from J, leaving 8 bases between them. The germline V gene has CDR1 DFQATT and CDR2 SNEGSKA (reference sequence). The CDR3 spans 12 residues. CDR3 sequence: CSAPYRTDTQYF. In DNA form, the CDR3 reads TGCAGTGCCCCTTACCGCACAGATACGCAGTATTTT.

This clonotype was detected once. This chain connects TRBV5-1 to TRBJ1-1; D is ambiguous. In germline, CDR1 is SGHRS, CDR2 YFSETQ. The CDR3 has 14 amino acids. V lost 5 bases, J lost 4 bases, and 15 bases lay in between. Written as DNA, the CDR3 is TGCGCCAGCAGTGTGGTCGGAATTGGCACTGAAGCTTTCTTT. This gives the protein CASSVVGIGTEAFF.

The sample holds a few counts of this clonotype. This sequence joins TRBV10-3 and TRBJ2-6; no clear D gene. The CDR3 length is 15 residues. The germline gives CDR1 ENHRY, CDR2 SYGVKD. V lost 0 bases and J lost 4, with 7 bases in between. The CDR3 bases are TGTGCCATCAGTGAGTCGAACGCCGGGGCCAACGTCCTGACTTTC. This codes for CAISESNAGANVLTF.

This clonotype was observed a few times. The chain recombines TRBV29-1 with TRBJ2-3; 10 bases line up with TRBD1. The CDR3 is 14 amino acids. V trimming: 4 bases; J trimming: 3 bases; junction bases outside the gene matches: 4. Germline-derived CDR1 and CDR2 are SQVTM and ANQGSEA. The CDR3 bases are TGCAGCGTTGGGGGGACAGGGGTTACAGATACGCAGTATTTT. This encodes CSVGGTGVTDTQYF.

This clonotype was recorded a few times. The V gene is TRBV10-3, the J gene TRBJ1-2, with 10 bases that match TRBD1. V lost 5 bases and J lost 4; bases outside the gene matches: 4. The CDR3 contains 14 residues. The germline CDR1 and CDR2 sequences are ENHRY and SYGVKD. Here the CDR3 reads CAISPTGGTYGYTF. In nucleotides, the CDR3 is TGTGCCATCAGTCCGACAGGGGGCACCTATGGCTACACCTTC.

There are a few counts of this clonotype. The chain combines TRBV6-1 with TRBJ1-4, with TRBD1 identical over 9 bases. After removal of 8 bases from V and 8 bases from J, the junction contained 9 bases not matched to a gene. There are 14 residues in the CDR3. The germline CDR1 and CDR2 sequences are MNHNS and SASEGT. The CDR3 reads CASWSRDRVEKLFF. In nucleotides, the CDR3 is TGTGCCAGCTGGAGCCGGGACAGGGTCGAAAAACTGTTTTTT.

The chain carries TRBV4-2 and TRBJ2-7; 12 bases are shared with TRBD2. Germline CDR1 and CDR2: LGHNA and YNFKEQ. The CDR3 runs to 17 residues. V shed 3 bases and J 1 base; nucleotides not matched to a gene: 7. The CDR3 loop reads CASSQPSTSGSSYEQYF. For the CDR3, the DNA is TGTGCCAGCAGCCAGCCTTCGACTAGCGGGAGTTCCTACGAGCAGTACTTC.

The chain employs TRBV12-5 and TRBJ2-3; 10 nucleotides match TRBD1. This CDR3 region has 14 residues. Germline CDR1 LGHNT, CDR2 FRNRAP. The V segment lost 6 bases and the J segment 9 bases; nucleotides outside the gene matches: 9. CDR3 amino acids: CASGPSGGQGTQYF. The CDR3 nucleotides are TGTGCTAGTGGCCCCTCAGGGGGACAGGGGACGCAGTATTTT.

This chain joins TRBV4-3 and TRBJ2-7; 7 bases fit TRBD1. V lost 4 bases and J lost 0; bases outside the gene matches: 9. Germline V gives CDR1 LGHNA, CDR2 YSLEER. The CDR3 loop spans 16 amino acids. CDR3: CASSPLWAGGSYEQYF. The CDR3 DNA sequence: TGCGCCAGCAGCCCTCTATGGGCAGGGGGCTCCTACGAGCAGTACTTC.

This clonotype was counted ten times or more. The chain has TRBV6-2 or TRBV6-3 and TRBJ2-1; D might be TRBD1 or TRBD2, each matching 5 bases. Germline CDR1 and CDR2: MNHEY and SVGEGT. V was clipped by 8 bases and J by 1 base, with 12 bases between them. CDR3 length: 14 amino acids. The CDR3 DNA is TGTGCCAGCCGAGGGGCTGATTCCTACAATGAGCAGTTCTTC. This codes for CASRGADSYNEQFF.

This clonotype was seen more than once but under ten times. The gene calls are TRBV4-3 and TRBJ2-5; 8 nucleotides align to TRBD2. Germline V CDR1 and CDR2: LGHNA, YSLEER. J gave up 2 bases and V 3 bases, and 5 bases lay outside the gene matches. The CDR3 extends over 15 amino acids. The CDR3 coding sequence is TGCGCCAGCAGCCAGGTCGGGGGGGTGCAAGAGACCCAGTACTTC. Amino acids: CASSQVGGVQETQYF.

This clonotype appeared a few times. The rearrangement links TRBV15 to TRBJ1-5, with TRBD1 identical over 7 bases. The CDR3 sequence is 13 residues long. Losses at the gene ends were 5 bases for V and 4 bases for J; bases not matched to a gene: 2. Germline CDR1 reads LNHNV; CDR2 reads YYDKDF (reference sequence). This CDR3 reads CATSSRGNQPQHF. In DNA form, the CDR3 reads TGTGCCACCAGCTCCAGGGGGAATCAGCCCCAGCATTTT.

This clonotype was observed many times. V is TRBV5-6 and J is TRBJ2-7; D is possibly TRBD1 or TRBD2 (6 bases each). V was pared by 2 bases and J by 7 bases, with 13 bases between. Germline CDR1 reads SGHDT; CDR2 reads YYEEEE. The CDR3 is made up of 13 amino acids. The CDR3 coding sequence is TGTGCCAGCAGCTTTGACGGGGGCGGTGAGCAGTACTTC. As protein: CASSFDGGGEQYF.

This clonotype was seen a few times. The chain is built from TRBV18 and TRBJ1-2; 10 bases map to TRBD1. This CDR3 comprises 14 residues. The J segment lost 8 bases and the V segment lost 2 bases, leaving 5 bases of the junction unmatched. Germline CDR1 and CDR2: KGHSH and LQKENI. The chain's CDR3 is CASSPGTGDGGYTF. For the CDR3, the DNA is TGTGCCAGCTCACCAGGGACAGGGGACGGAGGCTACACCTTC.

In this sample, this clonotype turned up a few times. CDR3 residues: CASSAEGRSYEQYF. DNA of the CDR3: TGTGCCAGCAGCGCCGAGGGTAGGAGCTACGAGCAGTACTTC. The V call is TRBV7-2, the J call TRBJ2-7, with D possibly TRBD2 on 5 matching bases. The CDR3 has 14 residues. Trimming pared 5 bases from V and 3 bases from J, leaving 14 bases between. Germline V gene sequence: CDR1 SGHTA, CDR2 FQGNSA.

The chain combines TRBV27 with TRBJ2-1, with 10 positions matching TRBD2. V was pared by 4 bases and J by 9 bases, with 9 bases of the junction left unmatched. Germline values: CDR1 MNHEY, CDR2 SMNVEV (reference sequence). This CDR3 is 15 amino acids long. CDR3 DNA: TGTGCCAGCAGTTCGACTAGCGGGTATGTTCTTGAGCAGTTCTTC. Its translation is CASSSTSGYVLEQFF.

V and J are TRBV7-2 and TRBJ1-1; D is possibly TRBD1 (5 bases). The CDR3 spans 14 residues. V lost 6 bases to trimming and J lost 3 bases, with 14 bases between them. Germline V gives CDR1 SGHTA, CDR2 FQGNSA. The CDR3 loop is CASRQQVGDTEAFF. The CDR3 nucleotides are TGTGCCAGCAGGCAACAGGTCGGTGACACTGAAGCTTTCTTT.

The V gene is TRBV5-5, the J gene TRBJ1-1, with a weak D call TRBD1 (5 bases). Germline V gene lookup returns CDR1 SGHKS and CDR2 YYEKEE (reference sequence). CDR3 size: 14 residues. Trimming took 4 bases from V and 5 from J, leaving 15 bases between them. CDR3 sequence: CASSGDGTRTEAFF. The CDR3 DNA reads as TGTGCCAGCAGCGGGGACGGGACGCGAACTGAAGCTTTCTTT.

This clonotype has at least ten counts. The chain combines TRBV20-1 with TRBJ1-5; TRBD1 aligns across 7 bases. The CDR3 is 15 residues long. V lost 1 base and J lost 7; bases outside the gene matches: 10. The germline CDR1 and CDR2 sequences are DFQATT and SNEGSKA (reference sequence). The CDR3 coding sequence is TGCAGTGCTAGAGCGGGGCTTGCAGGGGGGCAGCCCCAGCATTTT. It codes for CSARAGLAGGQPQHF.

This clonotype was detected only a few times. The chain joins TRBV4-2 to TRBJ2-7, with TRBD1 matching over 8 bases. CDR1 is LGHNA and CDR2 is YNFKEQ in the germline V gene. J was trimmed by 9 bases and V by 0 bases; bases with no gene match: 10. The CDR3 spans 15 residues. CDR3 loop: CASSQDGDRTFRQYF. The CDR3, as DNA: TGTGCCAGCAGCCAAGACGGGGACAGGACCTTTCGGCAGTACTTC.